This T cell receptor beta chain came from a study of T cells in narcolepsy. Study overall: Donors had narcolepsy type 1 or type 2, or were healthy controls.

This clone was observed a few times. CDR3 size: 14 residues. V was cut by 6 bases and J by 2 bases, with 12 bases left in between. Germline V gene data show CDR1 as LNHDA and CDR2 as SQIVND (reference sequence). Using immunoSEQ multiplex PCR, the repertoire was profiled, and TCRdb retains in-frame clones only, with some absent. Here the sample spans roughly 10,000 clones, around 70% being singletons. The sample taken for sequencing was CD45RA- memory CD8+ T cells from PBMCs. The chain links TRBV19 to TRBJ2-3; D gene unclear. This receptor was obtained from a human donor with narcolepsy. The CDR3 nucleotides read TGTGCCAGTAGCGTCTTAGGGAACACAGATACGCAGTATTTT. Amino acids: CASSVLGNTDTQYF.